These T cell receptor beta chains were read from a single sample in a study of long-term antiretroviral therapy in people with HIV. Repertoires were generated with immunoSEQ multiplex PCR, while TCRdb's copy carries only in-frame clones and drops some. The sample records around 20,000 clones, roughly three quarters being singletons. The material was unsorted PBMCs, obtained 0.5 years before starting antiretroviral therapy. The receptors shown here come from a man between 18 and 29 years old with HIV. The CDR3 runs from the conserved cysteine through the conserved F or W. Fields, in order: D gene, J gene, V gene, clone size, CDR3 DNA, CDR3 protein. The D gene is left open where the match is weak. Size tells how often a clone was seen (once, few, many) or the class of an expanded clone, and some rows leave it out.

d_gene: -; j_gene: TRBJ2-1; v_gene: TRBV13; abundance: -; CDR3nt: TGTGCCAGCAGCTTAGCAGGGGAGGGGTTCAATGAGCAGTTCTTC; CDR3aa: CASSLAGEGFNEQFF
d_gene: -; j_gene: TRBJ2-3; v_gene: TRBV5-4; abundance: -; CDR3nt: TGTGCCAGCAGCCGAGCCTCTAGCACAGATACGCAGTATTTT; CDR3aa: CASSRASSTDTQYF
d_gene: -; j_gene: TRBJ2-5; v_gene: TRBV7-6; abundance: -; CDR3nt: TGTGCCAGCAGCTTGTATTCGAGGGGAGTGCCGGAGACCCAGTACTTC; CDR3aa: CASSLYSRGVPETQYF
d_gene: -; j_gene: TRBJ2-7; v_gene: TRBV5-6; abundance: -; CDR3nt: TGTGCCAGCAGATTTAAGGAGTACGAGCAGTACTTC; CDR3aa: CASRFKEYEQYF
d_gene: TRBD1; j_gene: TRBJ2-7; v_gene: TRBV10-3; abundance: -; CDR3nt: TGTGCCTTATCTGCCGGGACAGGGATCACCTACGAGCAGTACTTC; CDR3aa: CALSAGTGITYEQYF
d_gene: TRBD1; j_gene: TRBJ1-2; v_gene: TRBV27; abundance: -; CDR3nt: TGTGCCAGCAATTTACAGGGGGCGCGGATCCAAGGTGATGGCTACACCTTC; CDR3aa: CASNLQGARIQGDGYTF
d_gene: -; j_gene: TRBJ1-1; v_gene: TRBV7-9; abundance: -; CDR3nt: TGTGCCAGCAGCCCCACAAGGAACACTGAAGCTTTCTTT; CDR3aa: CASSPTRNTEAFF
d_gene: -; j_gene: TRBJ2-7; v_gene: TRBV5-1; abundance: -; CDR3nt: TGCGCCAGCAGAAAGGACGGAACCTACGAGCAGTACTTC; CDR3aa: CASRKDGTYEQYF
d_gene: TRBD2; j_gene: TRBJ2-5; v_gene: TRBV25-1; abundance: -; CDR3nt: TGTGCCAGCAGTTCACCAGCGGGAATGGGAGAGACCCAGTACTTC; CDR3aa: CASSSPAGMGETQYF
d_gene: -; j_gene: TRBJ1-1; v_gene: TRBV6-5; abundance: -; CDR3nt: TGTGCCAGCAGACTTGGGTGGAACACTGAAGCTTTCTTT; CDR3aa: CASRLGWNTEAFF
d_gene: -; j_gene: TRBJ1-2; v_gene: TRBV4-1; abundance: -; CDR3nt: TGCGCCAGCAGCCAATATACGGCCGCGTACTATGGCTACACCTTC; CDR3aa: CASSQYTAAYYGYTF
d_gene: -; j_gene: TRBJ2-3; v_gene: TRBV6-6; abundance: -; CDR3nt: TGTGCCAGCAGTTACTTCGGGGCAGATACGCAGTATTTT; CDR3aa: CASSYFGADTQYF
d_gene: -; j_gene: TRBJ2-7; v_gene: TRBV6-6; abundance: -; CDR3nt: TGTGCCAGCAGTTACTCGATATGGGAGCAGTACTTC; CDR3aa: CASSYSIWEQYF
d_gene: TRBD1; j_gene: TRBJ2-2; v_gene: TRBV27; abundance: once; CDR3nt: TGTGCCAGCAGTCTGGGACAGAAGAACACCGGGGAGCTGTTTTTT; CDR3aa: CASSLGQKNTGELFF
d_gene: TRBD1; j_gene: TRBJ2-7; v_gene: TRBV9; abundance: -; CDR3nt: TGTGCCAGCAGCCCCGACAGGGTGCACGAGCAGTACTTC; CDR3aa: CASSPDRVHEQYF
d_gene: TRBD2; j_gene: TRBJ2-3; v_gene: TRBV5-1; abundance: -; CDR3nt: TGCGCCAGCAGCCCCGAACCTAGCGGGAGCCTCACAGATACGCAGTATTTT; CDR3aa: CASSPEPSGSLTDTQYF
d_gene: TRBD1; j_gene: TRBJ1-2; v_gene: TRBV28; abundance: few; CDR3nt: TGTGCCAGCAGCCTACAGGGGGCGGTCTATGGCTACACCTTC; CDR3aa: CASSLQGAVYGYTF
d_gene: -; j_gene: TRBJ1-1; v_gene: TRBV5-1; abundance: few; CDR3nt: TGCGCCAGCAGCTTGGCCGGACATACTGAAGCTTTCTTT; CDR3aa: CASSLAGHTEAFF
d_gene: -; j_gene: TRBJ2-7; v_gene: TRBV10-2; abundance: -; CDR3nt: TGCGCCAGCAGTGGAGCAGAAGGCGCGCCCTACGAGCAGTACTTC; CDR3aa: CASSGAEGAPYEQYF
d_gene: -; j_gene: TRBJ2-6; v_gene: TRBV18; abundance: few; CDR3nt: TGTGCCAGCTCACCAGGGGCTGGGGCCAACGTCCTGACTTTC; CDR3aa: CASSPGAGANVLTF
d_gene: TRBD1; j_gene: TRBJ1-4; v_gene: TRBV2; abundance: -; CDR3nt: TGTGCCAGCGGGGAGGAGGGGGCGGGAGATGAAAAACTGTTTTTT; CDR3aa: CASGEEGAGDEKLFF
d_gene: TRBD1; j_gene: TRBJ1-1; v_gene: TRBV27; abundance: -; CDR3nt: TGTGCCAGCAGTTTATCGGTAGGGACAGGGAAAACTGAAGCTTTCTTT; CDR3aa: CASSLSVGTGKTEAFF
d_gene: -; j_gene: TRBJ2-7; v_gene: TRBV9; abundance: -; CDR3nt: TGTGCCAGCAGCTCAGGGCCAGGGCGGACCTACGAGCAGTACTTC; CDR3aa: CASSSGPGRTYEQYF
d_gene: -; j_gene: TRBJ2-4; v_gene: TRBV19; abundance: -; CDR3nt: TGTGCCAGTAGTATAAGGGGGAGGTGGGGCGACATTCAGTACTTC; CDR3aa: CASSIRGRWGDIQYF
d_gene: TRBD1; j_gene: TRBJ1-3; v_gene: TRBV27; abundance: -; CDR3nt: TGTGCCAGCCGACAGGGCCACTCTGGAAACACCATATATTTT; CDR3aa: CASRQGHSGNTIYF
d_gene: -; j_gene: TRBJ1-6; v_gene: TRBV18; abundance: -; CDR3nt: TGTGCCAGCTCACCCTCTATACGGACGGCGAATTCACCCCTCCACTTT; CDR3aa: CASSPSIRTANSPLHF
d_gene: TRBD1; j_gene: TRBJ1-2; v_gene: TRBV28; abundance: -; CDR3nt: TGTGCCAGCAGTTTAGCGACAGGGAACTATGGCTACACCTTC; CDR3aa: CASSLATGNYGYTF
d_gene: TRBD2; j_gene: TRBJ2-2; v_gene: TRBV11-3; abundance: once; CDR3nt: TGTGCCAGCAGCCCGCGAGCGGGATTAGGAGGGGAGCTGTTTTTT; CDR3aa: CASSPRAGLGGELFF
d_gene: -; j_gene: TRBJ1-5; v_gene: TRBV6-1; abundance: -; CDR3nt: TGTGCCAGCAGCGGCGGGCAGGGCCCCAATCAGCCCCAGCATTTT; CDR3aa: CASSGGQGPNQPQHF
d_gene: TRBD1; j_gene: TRBJ1-5; v_gene: TRBV10-3; abundance: -; CDR3nt: TGTGCCATCAGTGAGGGGACAGGAATACAGCCCCAGCATTTT; CDR3aa: CAISEGTGIQPQHF
d_gene: -; j_gene: TRBJ1-1; v_gene: TRBV27; abundance: -; CDR3nt: TGTGCCAGCAGTTTATCGGCAGGTCAGAACACTGAAGCTTTCTTT; CDR3aa: CASSLSAGQNTEAFF
d_gene: -; j_gene: TRBJ2-7; v_gene: TRBV27; abundance: few; CDR3nt: TGTGCCAGCAGTGACCGGGACCCTTCCAACGAGCAGTACTTC; CDR3aa: CASSDRDPSNEQYF
d_gene: TRBD2; j_gene: TRBJ2-7; v_gene: TRBV6-5; abundance: -; CDR3nt: TGTGCCAGCAGTTACAGCAGCGGGGGTCCCGAGCAGTACTTC; CDR3aa: CASSYSSGGPEQYF
d_gene: -; j_gene: TRBJ1-1; v_gene: TRBV6-4; abundance: few; CDR3nt: TGTGCCAGCAGTGACCTTCCCGGTGGCGAGGGCACTGAAGCTTTCTTT; CDR3aa: CASSDLPGGEGTEAFF
d_gene: TRBD1; j_gene: TRBJ2-7; v_gene: TRBV18; abundance: -; CDR3nt: TGTGCCAGCTCACCACCCCCGGGACAGGGGAACTTGGAGCAGTACTTC; CDR3aa: CASSPPPGQGNLEQYF
d_gene: -; j_gene: TRBJ2-7; v_gene: TRBV5-5; abundance: -; CDR3nt: TGTGCCAGCAGCTTGAGAGTCGGGTCCTACGAGCAGTACTTC; CDR3aa: CASSLRVGSYEQYF
d_gene: -; j_gene: TRBJ2-7; v_gene: TRBV6-4; abundance: -; CDR3nt: TGTGCCAGCAGGACCGCCGGACTACGCGGGGATAGGTACTTC; CDR3aa: CASRTAGLRGDRYF
d_gene: TRBD2; j_gene: TRBJ2-3; v_gene: TRBV7-6; abundance: -; CDR3nt: TGTGCCAGCACCCCGAGAAGGGACTACGGCACAGATACGCAGTATTTT; CDR3aa: CASTPRRDYGTDTQYF
d_gene: TRBD1; j_gene: TRBJ1-1; v_gene: TRBV28; abundance: -; CDR3nt: TGTGCCAGCAGAGACCGGGACAGGGCACCTGAAGCTTTCTTT; CDR3aa: CASRDRDRAPEAFF
d_gene: -; j_gene: TRBJ2-1; v_gene: TRBV6-6; abundance: -; CDR3nt: TGTGCCAGCAGTTACTCGAATCCGGGTCATGAGCAGTTCTTC; CDR3aa: CASSYSNPGHEQFF
d_gene: TRBD2; j_gene: TRBJ2-5; v_gene: TRBV10-3; abundance: -; CDR3nt: TGTGCCATCACCCCAGCGGGGGGAATGGAGACCCAGTACTTC; CDR3aa: CAITPAGGMETQYF
d_gene: TRBD1; j_gene: TRBJ1-1; v_gene: TRBV7-6; abundance: -; CDR3nt: TGTGCCAGCAGCCCCGGGACAGGGGGCACTGAAGCTTTCTTT; CDR3aa: CASSPGTGGTEAFF
d_gene: -; j_gene: TRBJ1-2; v_gene: TRBV7-6; abundance: -; CDR3nt: TGTGCCAGCAGCCCAACGCGGGACGGGGAGAGCTACACCTTC; CDR3aa: CASSPTRDGESYTF